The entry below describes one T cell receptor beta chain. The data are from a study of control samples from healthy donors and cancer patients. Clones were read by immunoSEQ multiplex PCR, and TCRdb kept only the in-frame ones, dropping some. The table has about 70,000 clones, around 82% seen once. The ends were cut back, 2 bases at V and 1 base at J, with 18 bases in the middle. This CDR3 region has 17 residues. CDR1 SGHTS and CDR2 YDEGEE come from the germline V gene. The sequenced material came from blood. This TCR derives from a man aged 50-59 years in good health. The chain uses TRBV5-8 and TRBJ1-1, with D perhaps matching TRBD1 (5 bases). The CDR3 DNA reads TGTGCCAGCAGCTTCGTTAAGGGGCGGCTCTGGAACACTGAAGCTTTCTTT. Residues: CASSFVKGRLWNTEAFF.